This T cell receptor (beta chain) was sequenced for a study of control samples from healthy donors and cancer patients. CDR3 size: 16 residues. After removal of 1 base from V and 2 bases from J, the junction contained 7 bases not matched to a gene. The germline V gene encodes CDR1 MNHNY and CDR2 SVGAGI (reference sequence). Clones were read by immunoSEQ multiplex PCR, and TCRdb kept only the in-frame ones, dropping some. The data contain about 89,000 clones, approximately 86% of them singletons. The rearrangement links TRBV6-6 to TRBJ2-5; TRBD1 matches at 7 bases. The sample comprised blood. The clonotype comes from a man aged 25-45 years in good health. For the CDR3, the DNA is TGTGCCAGCAGTTACTATTTCCCGGACAGGCAAGAGACCCAGTACTTC. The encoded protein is CASSYYFPDRQETQYF.